These 16 T cell receptor beta chains were all obtained from the same sample, sequenced in a study of radiation and T cells in renal cell carcinoma. Described time point: blood 4 weeks post-SBRT, at nephrectomy. Treatment given: 15 Gy SBRT to primary tumor, nephrectomy 4 weeks later. Method: immunoSEQ multiplex PCR; TCRdb's copy keeps in-frame clones and lacks some. The sample lists under 200,000 clones; 88% were seen once. The material was blood, obtained from a patient whose treatment included radiotherapy and nephrectomy. These TCRs come from a woman aged 45-65 years with renal cell carcinoma.

The J gene is TRBJ2-4, the V gene TRBV2; D possibly corresponds to TRBD2 (6 bases). The CDR3 runs to 15 residues. The germline V gene encodes CDR1 SNHLY and CDR2 FYNNEI. Trimming cost V 0 bases and J 6 bases, with 12 bases left between them. The DNA of the CDR3 is TGTGCCAGCAGTGAAGCCCTGGGGCGGGGAAACATTCAGTACTTC. Its protein product is CASSEALGRGNIQYF.

V gene TRBV4-3 combines with J gene TRBJ2-1; D is perhaps TRBD2 (5 bases). The length of the CDR3 is 16 residues. Germline loops: CDR1 LGHNA, CDR2 YSLEER. Trimming left V 0 bases short and J 0 bases short, with 9 bases between. CDR3 sequence: CASSQETTYSYNEQFF. CDR3 nucleotides: TGCGCCAGCAGCCAAGAGACTACCTACTCCTACAATGAGCAGTTCTTC.

For this clone: The CDR3 does not end in the conserved phenylalanine or tryptophan, so this is likely a read error. No DNA is shown, since the ends of the CDR3 on it are uncertain; the CDR3 is the one TCRdb lists. The chain has TRBV5-1 and TRBJ2-3. Germline loops: CDR1 SGHRS, CDR2 YFSETQ. The CDR3 is made up of 9 amino acids, end residues included. The CDR3 loop reads CASSLWLDP.

This chain uses TRBV6-4 with TRBJ1-4; D is possibly TRBD1 (6 bases). Germline-derived CDR1 and CDR2 are MRHNA and SNTAGT. CDR3 length: 16 residues. Trimming removed 7 bases at V and 12 bases at J, with 27 bases between. The CDR3 nucleotides are TGTGCCAGCAAGGGGTCGGAGGGGGTCAGGCCGCAGGAACTGTTTTTT. Translating it yields CASKGSEGVRPQELFF.

The gene calls are TRBV5-1 and TRBJ1-2; possible D gene TRBD1, 6 bases. V lost 1 base and J 4 bases, leaving 17 bases between the germline ends. From germline, CDR1 is SGHRS and CDR2 YFSETQ. This CDR3 is built from 16 residues. The CDR3: CASSLNVDRSIYGYTF. Here the CDR3 DNA reads TGCGCCAGCAGCTTGAATGTAGACAGGTCTATCTATGGCTACACCTTC.

The chain joins TRBV7-9 to TRBJ2-7; TRBD2 matches at 12 bases. Germline trimming cut 7 bases from V and 3 bases from J; bases unmatched to any gene: 4. CDR3 length: 14 residues. Germline-derived CDR1 and CDR2 are SEHNR and FQNEAQ (reference sequence). The DNA of the CDR3 is TGTGCCAGCACCCTAGCGGGGGGGAACTACGAGCAGTACTTC. This codes for CASTLAGGNYEQYF.

V and J are TRBV10-2 and TRBJ1-2, with D hard to call. The CDR3 runs to 16 residues. V lost 6 bases to trimming and J lost 3 bases, with 20 bases between them. CDR1 and CDR2 (germline): WSHSY, SAAADI. DNA for the CDR3: TGCGCCAGCAGCGCTATCTTAAGTGCTGTTTACTATGGCTACACCTTC. Its translation is CASSAILSAVYYGYTF.

This clone showed up just once. The chain is built from TRBV6-1 and TRBJ1-5; D gene uncertain. Germline CDR1 reads MNHNS; CDR2 reads SASEGT. V was shortened by 1 base and J by 4 bases, with 11 bases between the two germline ends. This CDR3 comprises 15 residues. The DNA of the CDR3 is TGTGCCAGCAGTGAAGTTGCGCCGGCAAATCAGCCCCAGCATTTT. It is translated as CASSEVAPANQPQHF.

The V gene is TRBV11-3, the J gene TRBJ1-3; maybe TRBD1 (6 bases). V lost 5 bases to trimming and J lost 0 bases, with 11 bases between them. Germline V CDR1 and CDR2: SGHNT, YENEEA. The CDR3 is 15 residues long. CDR3 DNA sequence: TGTGCCAGCAGCCTTGGACAGCTCTCTGGAAACACCATATATTTT. Amino acid sequence: CASSLGQLSGNTIYF.

Turning to this clone: At one of its ends the junction is not consistent with the germline gene, which may arise from a read error. The chain links TRBV5-1 to TRBJ1-1; no clear D. The CDR3 has 15 amino acids. The V gene's germline CDR1 is SGHRS and CDR2 YFSETQ. In DNA, the CDR3 is TGCGCCAGCAGCATCAAATCCACGGAAGCCACTGAAACTTTCTTT. As protein: CASSIKSTEATETFF.

The chain has TRBV4-3 and TRBJ2-2, with D possibly matching TRBD1 (5 bases). This CDR3 is built from 16 residues. The germline gives CDR1 LGHNA, CDR2 YSLEER. V shed 0 bases and J shed 1 base, with 9 bases lying between them. CDR3 nucleotides: TGCGCCAGCAGCCAAGATAGGGGCGTGAACACCGGGGAGCTGTTTTTT. The encoded protein is CASSQDRGVNTGELFF.

This clone was seen more than once but under ten times. The chain is built from TRBV6-6 and TRBJ2-3; TRBD1 or TRBD2 may be the D gene (5 bases each). The CDR3 contains 12 residues. Germline V CDR1 and CDR2: MNHNY, SVGAGI (reference sequence). Between the trimmed V and J ends, which lost 7 bases and 4 bases, there was a span of 9 bases. The CDR3 spells CASMRGADTQYF. The DNA for the CDR3 is TGTGCCAGCATGCGAGGGGCAGATACGCAGTATTTT.

V is TRBV7-9 and J is TRBJ1-2, with a weak D call TRBD1 (5 bases). V was trimmed by 5 bases and J by 6 bases, leaving 13 bases between them. Germline loops: CDR1 SEHNR, CDR2 FQNEAQ (reference sequence). The CDR3 consists of 13 residues. This chain's CDR3 is CASSLRGINGYTF. Written as DNA, the CDR3 is TGTGCCAGCAGCCTTCGGGGGATCAATGGCTACACCTTC.

The CDR3: CASRRGNYGYTF. The DNA of the CDR3 is TGTGCCAGCAGAAGAGGGAATTATGGCTACACCTTC. The V gene is TRBV6-5, the J gene TRBJ1-2; no definite D call. V dropped 6 bases and J dropped 5 bases, with 10 bases sitting between them. Germline lookup yields CDR1 MNHEY and CDR2 SVGAGI. The CDR3 has 12 residues.

The V call is TRBV19, the J call TRBJ1-5, with no clear D. Germline CDR1 and CDR2: LNHDA and SQIVND (reference sequence). The CDR3 is 15 amino acids. The V and J ends lost 10 bases and 0 bases respectively, with 16 bases between them. DNA for the CDR3: TGTGCCACCTCCTCGGGAGTCTTTAGCAATCAGCCCCAGCATTTT. Residues: CATSSGVFSNQPQHF.

CDR3 region: CASSAGTGSGYTF. CDR3 DNA sequence: TGTGCCAGCAGCGCCGGGACAGGGTCTGGCTACACCTTC. This sequence joins TRBV7-3 and TRBJ1-2; TRBD1 agrees at 9 bases. The CDR3 runs 13 residues. Germline V gives CDR1 SGHTA, CDR2 FQGTGA. Trimming at V came to 5 bases and at J to 7 bases, leaving 5 bases not matched to a gene.